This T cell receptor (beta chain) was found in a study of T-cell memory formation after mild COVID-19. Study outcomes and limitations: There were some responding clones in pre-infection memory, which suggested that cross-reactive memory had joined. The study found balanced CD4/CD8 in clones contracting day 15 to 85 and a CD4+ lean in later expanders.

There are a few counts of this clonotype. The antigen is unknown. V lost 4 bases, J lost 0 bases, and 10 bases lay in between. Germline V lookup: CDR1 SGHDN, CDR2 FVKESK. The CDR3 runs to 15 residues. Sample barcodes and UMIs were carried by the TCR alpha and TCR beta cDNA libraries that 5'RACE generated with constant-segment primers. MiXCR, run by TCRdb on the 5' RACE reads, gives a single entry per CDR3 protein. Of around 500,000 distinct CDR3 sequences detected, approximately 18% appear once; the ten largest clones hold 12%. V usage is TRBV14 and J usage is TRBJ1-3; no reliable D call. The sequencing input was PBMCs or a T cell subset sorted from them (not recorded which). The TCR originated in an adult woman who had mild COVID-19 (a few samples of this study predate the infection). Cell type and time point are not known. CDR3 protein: CASSLGRVSGNTIYF. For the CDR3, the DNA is TGTGCCAGCAGCCTCGGACGGGTCTCTGGAAACACCATATATTTT.